One sample yielded the 12 T cell receptor beta chains listed below, sequenced in a study of cytomegalovirus exposure and HLA in healthy donors. In the PCR, 60 Vbeta and 13 Jbeta primers were used. Data came from immunoSEQ multiplex PCR; TCRdb stores just in-frame clones and leaves some out. The sample shows under 250,000 clones, approximately 80% of them seen only once. What was sequenced was PBMCs. All receptors come from a woman in her twenties or thirties in good health and CMV-seronegative.

J is TRBJ1-1 and V is TRBV10-2; 7 bases map to TRBD1. J gave up 7 bases and V 7 bases, and 9 bases lay outside the gene matches. Germline CDR1 is WSHSY and CDR2 is SAAADI. There are 13 residues in the CDR3. This CDR3 reads CASIATGQVEAFF. The CDR3 DNA sequence: TGCGCCAGCATCGCTACTGGACAGGTTGAAGCTTTCTTT.

This chain joins TRBV6-4 and TRBJ2-1, with unresolved D. The V gene lost 3 bases and the J gene lost 1 base, with 10 bases spanning the gap. CDR3 size: 15 residues. Germline lookup yields CDR1 MRHNA and CDR2 SNTAGT. CDR3 residues: CASSEGRSSYNEQFF. The DNA of the CDR3 is TGTGCCAGCAGTGAGGGTAGGAGTTCCTACAATGAGCAGTTCTTC.

This chain joins TRBV9 and TRBJ1-4; 8 bases map to TRBD1. The junction had 10 bases not matched to a gene; V was cut back by 4 bases and J by 8 bases. Germline V gene lookup returns CDR1 SGDLS and CDR2 YYNGEE. The CDR3 runs to 15 residues. The CDR3 region has the DNA TGTGCCAGCAGCCGGACTCAGGGGGCGCGAGAAAAACTGTTTTTT. This encodes CASSRTQGAREKLFF.

CDR3 sequence (DNA): TGTGCCAGCAGCTTGGAGCCCGGACAGGGCTCAGATACGCAGTATTTT. Translating gives CASSLEPGQGSDTQYF. V and J are TRBV5-4 and TRBJ2-3; 8 nucleotides align to TRBD1. Trimming removed 0 bases from V and 4 bases from J; junction bases left unmatched: 7. Per germline, CDR1 SGHNT and CDR2 YYREEE (reference sequence). The CDR3 consists of 16 residues. The whole variable domain, remainder taken from reference TRBV5-4 and TRBJ2-3, is ETGVTQSPTHLIKTRGQQVTLRCSSQSGHNTVSWYQQALGQGPQFIFQYYREEENGRGNFPPRFSGLQFPNYSSELNVNALELDDSALYLCASSLEPGQGSDTQYFGPGTRLTVL.

V is TRBV15 and J is TRBJ2-7; possibly TRBD1 for D (5 bases). Germline-derived CDR1 and CDR2 are LNHNV and YYDKDF (reference sequence). This CDR3 is built from 14 residues. V was trimmed by 9 bases and J by 4 bases, leaving 19 bases between them. This chain's CDR3 is CATSLRVSEYEQYF. DNA of the CDR3: TGTGCCACTAGTCTCAGGGTATCAGAATACGAGCAGTACTTC. The variable domain in full, completed from reference TRBV15 and TRBJ2-7, reads DAMVIQNPRYQVTQFGKPVTLSCSQTLNHNVMYWYQQKSSQAPKLLFHYYDKDFNNEADTPDNFQSRRPNTSFCFLDIRSPGLGDTAMYLCATSLRVSEYEQYFGPGTRLTVT.

The rearrangement links TRBV7-2 to TRBJ2-7, with 9 positions matching TRBD2. Losses at the gene ends were 1 base for V and 4 bases for J; bases not matched to a gene: 5. The CDR3 length is 15 residues. Germline V lookup: CDR1 SGHTA, CDR2 FQGNSA. CDR3 DNA sequence: TGTGCCAGCAGCTTAGTTGCGGGAGGGTATTACGAGCAGTACTTC. As protein: CASSLVAGGYYEQYF.

This chain joins TRBV18 and TRBJ1-1; 7 bases are a match to TRBD1. Germline-derived CDR1 and CDR2 are KGHSH and LQKENI. The V gene end was trimmed by 0 bases and the J gene end by 1 base; junction bases not matched to a gene: 11. The CDR3 sequence is 18 residues long. CDR3 region: CASSPPIPPAGGNTEAFF. The CDR3 DNA follows: TGTGCCAGCTCACCACCGATTCCCCCCGCAGGGGGGAACACTGAAGCTTTCTTT.

The CDR3 region is CASNPQGVTEAFF. CDR3 bases: TGTGCCAGCAACCCACAGGGGGTCACTGAAGCTTTCTTT. This chain joins TRBV6-5 and TRBJ1-1, with TRBD1 matching over 8 bases. The V gene end was trimmed by 7 bases and the J gene end by 4 bases; junction bases not matched to a gene: 5. Germline CDR1 and CDR2: MNHEY and SVGAGI. There are 13 residues in the CDR3.

The V gene is TRBV27, the J gene TRBJ1-5, with TRBD1 as a possible D gene (6 bases). This CDR3 contains 15 residues. Germline V gene data show CDR1 as MNHEY and CDR2 as SMNVEV (reference sequence). V gave up 5 bases and J gave up 2 bases, with 13 bases separating them. CDR3 sequence (DNA): TGTGCCAGCAGTACAGGGAGAGGGGGCAATCAGCCCCAGCATTTT. Translation: CASSTGRGGNQPQHF.

This clone turned up a few times. V is TRBV7-2 and J is TRBJ1-5; D might be TRBD1 (6 bases). Germline CDR1 reads SGHTA; CDR2 reads FQGNSA. The CDR3 extends over 15 amino acids. Trimming removed 1 base from V and 4 bases from J, with 11 bases in between. The CDR3 is CASSLVGTSNQPQHF. CDR3 coding DNA: TGTGCCAGCAGCTTAGTTGGGACAAGTAATCAGCCCCAGCATTTT.

The chain recombines TRBV7-9 with TRBJ2-1, with D possibly being TRBD1 (5 bases). The CDR3 has 15 residues. CDR1 is SEHNR, CDR2 FQNEAQ, per germline (reference sequence). The V gene lost 2 bases and the J gene lost 9 bases, with 17 bases spanning the gap. CDR3 bases: TGTGCCAGCAGCTTATCGCAGGGTTTTCGGGCTGAGCAGTTCTTC. Translating gives CASSLSQGFRAEQFF.

A note on this clone: Other DNA sequences within the sample encode an identical CDR3. The chain couples TRBV9 to TRBJ1-5; 8 bases agree with TRBD1. V was pared by 4 bases and J by 4 bases, with 7 bases of the junction left unmatched. The CDR3 has 15 amino acids. Germline-derived CDR1 and CDR2 are SGDLS and YYNGEE. CDR3 loop: CASSFGTGRNQPQHF. As DNA, the CDR3 is TGTGCCAGCAGCTTCGGGACAGGACGGAATCAGCCCCAGCATTTT.